This TCR beta chain was recovered during a study of blood T cell repertoires in COVID-19. In its sample, this clone was seen a few times. V shed 3 bases and J 9 bases; nucleotides not matched to a gene: 7. The germline V gene has CDR1 SGHAT and CDR2 FQNNGV. This CDR3 spans 15 amino acids. Profiled with immunoSEQ multiplex PCR; TCRdb holds only in-frame clones, not every one. The sample records roughly 220,000 clones, around 90% being singletons. The clonotype was recovered from a man between 60 and 70 years old with acute or convalescent COVID-19. The sequenced material came from peripheral blood. This sequence joins TRBV11-2 and TRBJ1-6; 8 bases line up with TRBD1. CDR3 region: CASSFQTGEGSPLHF. Here the CDR3 DNA reads TGTGCCAGCAGCTTCCAGACAGGGGAGGGTTCACCCCTCCACTTT.